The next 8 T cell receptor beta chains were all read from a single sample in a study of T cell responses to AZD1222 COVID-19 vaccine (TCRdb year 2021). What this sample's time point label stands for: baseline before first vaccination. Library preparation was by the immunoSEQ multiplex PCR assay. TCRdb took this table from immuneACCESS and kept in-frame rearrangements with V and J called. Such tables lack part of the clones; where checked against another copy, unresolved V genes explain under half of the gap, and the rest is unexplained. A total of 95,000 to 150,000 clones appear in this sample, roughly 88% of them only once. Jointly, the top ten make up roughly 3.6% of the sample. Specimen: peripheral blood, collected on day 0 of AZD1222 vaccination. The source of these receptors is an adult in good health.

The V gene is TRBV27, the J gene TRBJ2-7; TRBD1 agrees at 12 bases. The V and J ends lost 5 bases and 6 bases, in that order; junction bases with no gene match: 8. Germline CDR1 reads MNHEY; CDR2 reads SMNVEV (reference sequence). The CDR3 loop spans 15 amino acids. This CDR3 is CASSATGTGGPEQYF. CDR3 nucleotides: TGTGCCAGCAGTGCAACCGGGACAGGGGGCCCCGAGCAGTACTTC.

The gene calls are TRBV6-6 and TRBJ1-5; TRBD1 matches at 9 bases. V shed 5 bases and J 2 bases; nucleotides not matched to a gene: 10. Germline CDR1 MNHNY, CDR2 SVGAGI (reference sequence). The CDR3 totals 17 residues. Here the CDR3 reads CASSLLGQGDGNQPQHF. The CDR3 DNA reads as TGTGCCAGCAGTCTCCTGGGACAGGGTGATGGCAATCAGCCCCAGCATTTT.

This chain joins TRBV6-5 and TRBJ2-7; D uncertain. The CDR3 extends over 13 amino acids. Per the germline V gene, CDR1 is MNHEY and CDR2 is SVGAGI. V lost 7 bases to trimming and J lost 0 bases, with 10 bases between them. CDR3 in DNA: TGTGCCAGCAAAGGCGCGGTCTCCTACGAGCAGTACTTC. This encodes CASKGAVSYEQYF.

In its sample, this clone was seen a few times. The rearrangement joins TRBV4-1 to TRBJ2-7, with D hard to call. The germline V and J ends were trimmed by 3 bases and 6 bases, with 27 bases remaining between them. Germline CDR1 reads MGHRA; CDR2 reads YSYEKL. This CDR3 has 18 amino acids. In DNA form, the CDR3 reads TGCGCCAGCAGCCATCTGAAAGGAGTAAGTGCCTTCCCCTCCGAGCAGTACTTC. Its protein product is CASSHLKGVSAFPSEQYF.

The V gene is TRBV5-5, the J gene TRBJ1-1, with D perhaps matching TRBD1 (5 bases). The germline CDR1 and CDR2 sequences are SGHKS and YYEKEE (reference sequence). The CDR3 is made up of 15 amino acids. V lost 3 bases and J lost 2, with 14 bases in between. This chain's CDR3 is CASSSPAGTNTEAFF. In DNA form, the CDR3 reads TGTGCCAGCAGCTCCCCCGCTGGGACCAACACTGAAGCTTTCTTT.

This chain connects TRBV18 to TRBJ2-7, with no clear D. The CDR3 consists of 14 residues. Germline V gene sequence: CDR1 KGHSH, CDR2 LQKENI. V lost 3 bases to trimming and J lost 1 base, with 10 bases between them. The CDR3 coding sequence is TGTGCCAGCTCACCCGCGAGCCCTTCCTACGAGCAGTACTTC. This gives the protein CASSPASPSYEQYF.

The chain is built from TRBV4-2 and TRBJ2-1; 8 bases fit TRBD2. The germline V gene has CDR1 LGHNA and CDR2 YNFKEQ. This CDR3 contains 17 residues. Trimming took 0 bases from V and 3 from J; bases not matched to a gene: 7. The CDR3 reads CASSQEPGGLSYNEQFF. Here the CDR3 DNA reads TGTGCCAGCAGCCAAGAGCCGGGGGGGCTTAGCTACAATGAGCAGTTCTTC.

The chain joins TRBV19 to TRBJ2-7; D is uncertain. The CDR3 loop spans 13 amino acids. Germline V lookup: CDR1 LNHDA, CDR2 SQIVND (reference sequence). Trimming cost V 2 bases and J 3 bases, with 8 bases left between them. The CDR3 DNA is TGTGCCAGTAGTATACAACAGTTCTACGAGCAGTACTTC. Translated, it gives CASSIQQFYEQYF.